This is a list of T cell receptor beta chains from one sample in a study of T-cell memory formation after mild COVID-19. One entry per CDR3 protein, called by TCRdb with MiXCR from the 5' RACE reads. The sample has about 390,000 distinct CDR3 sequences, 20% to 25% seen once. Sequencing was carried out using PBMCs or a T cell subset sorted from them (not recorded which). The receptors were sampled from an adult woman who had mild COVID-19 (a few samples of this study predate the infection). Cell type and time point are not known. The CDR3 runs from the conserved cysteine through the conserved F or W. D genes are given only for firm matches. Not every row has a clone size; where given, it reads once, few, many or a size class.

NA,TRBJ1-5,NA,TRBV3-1,CASSQAQRTLPQHF,TGTGCCAGCAGCCAAGCACAAAGGACCCTGCCCCAGCATTTT
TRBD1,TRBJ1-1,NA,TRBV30,CAWTRDSGYLRVFF,TGTGCCTGGACCCGGGACAGTGGATACTTAAGGGTTTTCTTT
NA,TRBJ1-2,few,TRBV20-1,CSASRTAPFDGYTF,TGCAGTGCTAGTCGGACAGCGCCCTTCGATGGCTACACCTTC
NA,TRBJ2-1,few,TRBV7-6,CASGTGRSEQFF,TGTGCCAGTGGGACCGGGCGGAGTGAGCAGTTCTTC
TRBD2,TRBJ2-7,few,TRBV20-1,CSARNLAGEAYEQYF,TGCAGTGCTAGAAACCTAGCGGGGGAGGCCTACGAGCAGTACTTC
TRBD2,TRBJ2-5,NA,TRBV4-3,CASRAHSGSGETQYF,TGCGCCAGCCGCGCCCATAGCGGGAGTGGGGAGACCCAGTACTTC
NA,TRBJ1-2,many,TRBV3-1,CASSPGRYGYTF,TGTGCCAGCAGCCCGGGGAGGTATGGCTACACCTTC
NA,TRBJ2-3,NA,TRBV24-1,CATSDLRDPKTDTQYF,TGTGCCACCAGTGATTTGCGGGACCCTAAAACAGATACGCAGTATTTT
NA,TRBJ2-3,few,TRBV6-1,CASSVQGLTDTQYF,TGTGCCAGCAGTGTTCAGGGTCTCACAGATACGCAGTATTTT
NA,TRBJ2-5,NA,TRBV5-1,CASSSAGEEETQYF,TGCGCCAGCAGCTCCGCTGGGGAAGAAGAGACCCAGTACTTC
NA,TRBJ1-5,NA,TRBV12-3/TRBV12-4,CASSLGGEAWQPQHF,TGTGCCAGCAGTTTAGGAGGGGAAGCCTGGCAGCCCCAGCATTTT
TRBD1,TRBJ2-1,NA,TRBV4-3,CASSQVPPVQGDKNEQFF,TGCGCCAGCAGCCAAGTACCACCCGTGCAGGGGGATAAAAATGAGCAGTTCTTC
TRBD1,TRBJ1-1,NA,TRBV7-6,CASSPSAPGQGSNTEAFF,TGTGCCAGCAGCCCATCAGCTCCGGGACAGGGGTCCAACACTGAAGCTTTCTTT
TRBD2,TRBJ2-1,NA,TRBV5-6,CASGMGTSSYNEQFF,TGTGCCAGCGGCATGGGGACTAGTTCCTACAATGAGCAGTTCTTC
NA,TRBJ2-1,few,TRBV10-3,CAISMSSGWGNEQFF,TGTGCCATCAGTATGTCCAGCGGTTGGGGCAATGAGCAGTTCTTC
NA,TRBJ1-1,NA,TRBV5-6,CASSGRLVNTEAFF,TGTGCCAGCAGCGGCCGTTTGGTGAACACTGAAGCTTTCTTT
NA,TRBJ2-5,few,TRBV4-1,CASSQDYEGGPQETQYF,TGCGCCAGCAGCCAAGATTACGAGGGGGGTCCCCAAGAGACCCAGTACTTC
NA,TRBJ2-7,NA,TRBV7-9,CASSPDSSPSYEQYF,TGTGCCAGCAGCCCGGACAGCTCACCCTCCTACGAGCAGTACTTC
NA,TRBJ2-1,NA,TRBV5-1,CASSPPVPSSYNEQFF,TGCGCCAGCAGCCCTCCGGTGCCTTCGTCCTACAATGAGCAGTTCTTC
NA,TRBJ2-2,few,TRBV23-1,CASSQFNGLPGELFF,TGCGCCAGCAGTCAATTCAACGGGCTTCCCGGGGAGCTGTTTTTT
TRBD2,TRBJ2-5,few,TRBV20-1,CSAGINRGGVETQYF,TGCAGTGCTGGCATAAACCGGGGGGGCGTCGAGACCCAGTACTTC
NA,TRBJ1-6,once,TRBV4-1,CASSHDIGTWDSPLHF,TGCGCCAGCAGCCATGATATCGGGACCTGGGATTCACCCCTCCACTTT
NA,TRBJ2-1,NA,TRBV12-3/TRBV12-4,CASSPRAPSSYNEQFF,TGTGCCAGCAGTCCCCGAGCTCCGAGCTCCTACAATGAGCAGTTCTTC
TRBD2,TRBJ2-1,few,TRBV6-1,CASSGGTSGSVNEQFF,TGTGCCAGCAGTGGCGGGACTAGCGGGAGTGTGAATGAGCAGTTCTTC
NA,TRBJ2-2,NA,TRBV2,CASSDPLGTGELFF,TGTGCCAGCAGTGACCCTCTGGGAACCGGGGAGCTGTTTTTT
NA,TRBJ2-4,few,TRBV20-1,CSARAGDPLAKNIQYF,TGCAGTGCTAGAGCGGGCGATCCTCTAGCCAAAAACATTCAGTACTTC
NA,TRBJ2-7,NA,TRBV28,CASSLVSSEQYF,TGTGCCAGCAGTTTAGTATCTAGCGAGCAGTACTTC
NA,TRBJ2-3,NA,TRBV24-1,CATSEPGPGGTDTQYF,TGTGCCACCAGTGAACCCGGGCCGGGGGGCACAGATACGCAGTATTTT